Listed below are T cell receptor beta chains from one sample, sequenced in a study of CD4 T cells in relation to SARS-CoV-2 and coronaviruses. TCRdb's table, derived via immunoSEQ multiplex PCR, lists solely in-frame clones and lacks some. The data contain just over 15,000 clones, approximately 78% of them singletons. Which antigens these TCRs recognize remains unknown. The specimen was CD4+ T cells from PBMCs, cultured in vitro. Every receptor here comes from a human donor in good health. The CDR3 runs from the conserved cysteine through the conserved F or W. Each record gives: J gene, V gene, clone size, D gene, CDR3 protein, CDR3 DNA. D genes are given only for firm matches. A row's size may be missing; if present it is once, few, many or a size class.

TRBJ1-2 | TRBV4-2 | NA | NA | CASSQAESAIYGYTF | TGTGCCAGCAGCCAAGCGGAGTCAGCAATCTATGGCTACACCTTC
TRBJ2-6 | TRBV5-1 | NA | NA | CASSYDWAGGANVLTF | TGCGCCAGCAGCTATGACTGGGCAGGGGGGGCCAACGTCCTGACTTTC
TRBJ1-4 | TRBV19 | NA | TRBD1 | CASSPGTGFREKLFF | TGTGCCAGTAGTCCGGGGACAGGGTTTCGGGAAAAACTGTTTTTT
TRBJ2-5 | TRBV5-4 | NA | NA | CASSPTLTGEGTQYF | TGTGCCAGCAGCCCGACCTTGACGGGGGAAGGGACCCAGTACTTC
TRBJ2-3 | TRBV5-1 | NA | TRBD2 | CASSSGLAGGLSTDTQYF | TGCGCCAGCAGCTCGGGACTAGCGGGAGGACTTAGCACAGATACGCAGTATTTT
TRBJ1-1 | TRBV27 | NA | TRBD1 | CASSLSQGANTEAFF | TGTGCCAGCAGTTTATCGCAGGGGGCGAACACTGAAGCTTTCTTT
TRBJ2-7 | TRBV3-1/TRBV3-2 | once | NA | CASSQVGSYEQYF | TGTGCCAGCAGCCAAGTCGGGTCCTACGAGCAGTACTTC
TRBJ2-7 | TRBV3-1/TRBV3-2 | NA | NA | CASSQFRHTGTASYEQYF | TGTGCCAGCAGCCAATTTCGACACACCGGGACGGCCTCCTACGAGCAGTACTTC
TRBJ2-4 | TRBV4-1 | NA | NA | CASSQERYSLAKNIQYF | TGCGCCAGCAGCCAAGAGAGGTACAGCCTAGCCAAAAACATTCAGTACTTC
TRBJ2-2 | TRBV7-3 | few | NA | CASSLLGGPEELFF | TGTGCCAGCAGCTTACTAGGTGGTCCGGAGGAGCTGTTTTTT
TRBJ2-7 | TRBV19 | NA | TRBD1 | CASSIGDRVTYEQYF | TGTGCCAGTAGTATCGGGGACAGGGTCACCTACGAGCAGTACTTC
TRBJ1-1 | TRBV10-1 | NA | TRBD1 | CASSERQGSEAFF | TGCGCCAGCAGTGAGAGACAGGGCTCCGAAGCTTTCTTT
TRBJ1-5 | TRBV2 | NA | TRBD1 | CASSTQDRGGQPQHF | TGTGCCAGCAGTACCCAGGACAGGGGAGGACAGCCCCAGCATTTT
TRBJ1-2 | TRBV6-5 | NA | TRBD1 | CASRRTTGAGYGYTF | TGTGCCAGCAGACGGACCACAGGGGCTGGGTATGGCTACACCTTC
TRBJ2-1 | TRBV28 | few | NA | CASSGGNEQFF | TGTGCCAGTAGCGGCGGCAATGAGCAGTTCTTC
TRBJ1-6 | TRBV2 | few | TRBD1 | CASSRDSAYNSPLHF | TGTGCCAGCAGCCGGGACAGTGCTTATAATTCACCCCTCCACTTT
TRBJ2-1 | TRBV9 | NA | NA | CASSVAGYSTDGDLSSYNEQFF | TGTGCCAGCAGCGTAGCGGGCTATTCGACCGACGGAGATCTAAGCTCCTACAATGAGCAGTTCTTC
TRBJ2-1 | TRBV27 | NA | TRBD2 | CASSPPGAGGNEQFF | TGTGCCAGCAGTCCCCCAGGAGCGGGAGGCAATGAGCAGTTCTTC
TRBJ2-7 | TRBV7-9 | NA | NA | CASSLSEEYSYEQYF | TGTGCCAGCAGTCTCTCGGAGGAGTACTCCTACGAGCAGTACTTC
TRBJ1-4 | TRBV29-1 | NA | NA | CSVDGGTNEKLFF | TGCAGCGTTGATGGGGGTACTAATGAAAAACTGTTTTTT
TRBJ2-7 | TRBV6-1 | NA | NA | CASSEEGPWEQYF | TGTGCCAGCAGTGAAGAGGGCCCCTGGGAGCAGTACTTC
TRBJ2-7 | TRBV5-1 | NA | TRBD2 | CASSATSGSHEQYF | TGCGCCAGCAGCGCGACTAGCGGGAGCCACGAGCAGTACTTC
TRBJ2-5 | TRBV5-1 | NA | TRBD2 | CASSHPSGRETQYF | TGCGCCAGCAGTCACCCTAGCGGGAGGGAGACCCAGTACTTC
TRBJ1-2 | TRBV10-1 | few | TRBD1 | CASSEHTGQGWPGYTF | TGCGCCAGCAGTGAGCATACGGGACAGGGATGGCCTGGCTACACCTTC
TRBJ1-4 | TRBV5-1 | NA | TRBD1 | CASRQRTGVDKLFF | TGCGCCAGCAGACAAAGGACAGGGGTTGACAAACTGTTTTTT
TRBJ2-1 | TRBV5-1 | NA | NA | CASSLGQGLDEQFF | TGCGCCAGCAGCTTGGGGCAGGGGTTGGATGAGCAGTTCTTC
TRBJ2-5 | TRBV3-1/TRBV3-2 | NA | NA | CASSRDYQETQYF | TGTGCCAGCAGCCGGGACTACCAAGAGACCCAGTACTTC
TRBJ2-3 | TRBV13 | NA | NA | CASSLVASSITDTQYF | TGTGCCAGCAGCTTAGTGGCTAGCAGCATCACAGATACGCAGTATTTT
TRBJ1-1 | TRBV19 | NA | NA | CASSGPTEAFF | TGTGCCAGTAGTGGGCCTACTGAAGCTTTCTTT
TRBJ2-1 | TRBV5-6 | NA | TRBD2 | CASSGGLRDNEQFF | TGTGCCAGCAGCGGGGGACTACGAGACAATGAGCAGTTCTTC
TRBJ2-4 | TRBV18 | NA | NA | CASSFGSNIQYF | TGTGCCAGCTCTTTCGGATCTAACATTCAGTACTTC
TRBJ2-3 | TRBV7-3 | NA | TRBD2 | CASSLRGGRYGDTQYF | TGTGCCAGCAGCTTAAGAGGCGGGAGGTACGGAGATACGCAGTATTTT
TRBJ2-7 | TRBV4-1 | once | TRBD1 | CASSITSGTGGTYEQYF | TGCGCCAGCAGCATTACCTCCGGGACAGGGGGGACCTACGAGCAGTACTTC
TRBJ2-3 | TRBV24-1 | NA | NA | CATSESQGKIDTQYF | TGTGCCACCAGTGAAAGCCAGGGGAAGATAGATACGCAGTATTTT
TRBJ2-3 | TRBV6-5 | NA | NA | CASSPDFYTDTQYF | TGTGCCAGCAGTCCGGACTTCTACACAGATACGCAGTATTTT
TRBJ2-3 | TRBV6-1 | once | NA | CASTPPGALGDTQYF | TGTGCCAGCACCCCCCCCGGGGCCCTGGGAGATACGCAGTATTTT
TRBJ1-4 | TRBV2 | NA | NA | CASRTGGTEKLFF | TGTGCCAGCCGGACTGGGGGGACTGAAAAACTGTTTTTT
TRBJ2-1 | TRBV18 | NA | NA | CASSPGINNEQFF | TGTGCCAGCTCACCTGGGATCAACAATGAGCAGTTCTTC
TRBJ2-2 | TRBV10-3 | NA | NA | CAIREGDTGELFF | TGTGCCATCAGGGAAGGTGACACCGGGGAGCTGTTTTTT
TRBJ1-2 | TRBV5-6 | once | NA | CASSLASASAYGYTF | TGTGCCAGCAGCCTAGCCTCGGCCTCGGCCTATGGCTACACCTTC
TRBJ1-1 | TRBV6-1 | NA | NA | CASSENFSEMNTEAFF | TGTGCCAGCAGTGAAAACTTTTCAGAGATGAACACTGAAGCTTTCTTT